A single sample gave rise to the 7 T cell receptor beta chains below, sequenced in a study of T-cell memory formation after mild COVID-19. TCRdb itself ran the 5' RACE reads through MiXCR, one entry per CDR3 protein. The table records about 470,000 distinct CDR3 sequences, about 23% of them present only once. The sample comprised PBMCs or a T cell subset sorted from them (not recorded which). The receptors here all came from an adult woman who had mild COVID-19 (a few samples of this study predate the infection). Cell type and time point are not known.

This clonotype was seen at least ten times. V is TRBV12-3 or TRBV12-4 and J is TRBJ2-7; 9 nucleotides match TRBD2. With V trimmed by 1 base and J by 2 bases, 3 bases remained unmatched. The CDR3 runs 15 residues. CDR3 region: CASSLEAGGTYEQYF. The CDR3 DNA follows: TGTGCCAGCAGTTTAGAAGCGGGGGGTACCTACGAGCAGTACTTC.

This clonotype has a handful of counts. The rearrangement joins TRBV7-3 to TRBJ2-1; D possibly corresponds to TRBD1 (6 bases). Between the trimmed V and J ends, which lost 5 bases and 0 bases, there was a span of 17 bases. The CDR3 runs to 17 residues. CDR1 is SGHTA, CDR2 FQGTGA, per germline. The CDR3 spells CASSKATRGASYNEQFF. CDR3 nucleotides: TGTGCCAGCAGCAAAGCTACCAGGGGAGCCTCCTACAATGAGCAGTTCTTC.

V usage is TRBV2 and J usage is TRBJ2-7; D might be TRBD1 (6 bases). Germline V gene sequence: CDR1 SNHLY, CDR2 FYNNEI. This CDR3 has 16 amino acids. The V end lost 1 base, the J end lost 3 bases, and 16 bases lay between the germline ends. CDR3 amino acids: CASSEDVLGQNYEQYF. The CDR3 nucleotides are TGTGCCAGCAGTGAAGATGTGTTAGGACAGAACTACGAGCAGTACTTC.

This chain links TRBV6-5 with TRBJ2-3; TRBD1 agrees at 10 bases. CDR1 is MNHEY and CDR2 is SVGAGI in the germline V gene. Trimming at V came to 5 bases and at J to 3 bases, leaving 8 bases not matched to a gene. The CDR3 length is 16 residues. CDR3 DNA: TGTGCCAGCAGTCAGGCCGGGACAGGGGCGACAGATACGCAGTATTTT. It codes for CASSQAGTGATDTQYF.

This clonotype was observed at least ten times. This chain uses TRBV12-3 or TRBV12-4 with TRBJ2-1; 11 positions agree with TRBD2. The ends lost 8 bases at V and 7 bases at J; junction bases unmatched: 10. The CDR3 has 15 residues. In DNA form, the CDR3 reads TGTGCCAGCGCCATGACTAGCGGGACAGGAAATGAGCAGTTCTTC. It specifies CASAMTSGTGNEQFF.

The rearrangement joins TRBV4-3 to TRBJ2-2; 7 nucleotides align to TRBD2. CDR3 length: 15 residues. The V gene's germline CDR1 is LGHNA and CDR2 YSLEER. Trimming took 5 bases from V and 0 from J; bases not matched to a gene: 3. CDR3 sequence: CASSWDYPNTGELFF. The CDR3 region has the DNA TGCGCCAGCAGCTGGGACTACCCGAACACCGGGGAGCTGTTTTTT.

This clonotype occurred a few times. This rearrangement joins TRBV18 to TRBJ1-1; 9 bases fit TRBD1. V lost 6 bases to trimming and J lost 2 bases; unmatched junction nucleotides: 4. The CDR3 consists of 14 residues. CDR1 is KGHSH, CDR2 LQKENI, per germline. The CDR3 DNA sequence: TGTGCCAGCTCGATTACAGGGGGCAACACTGAAGCTTTCTTT. Translation gives CASSITGGNTEAFF.